Below, 7 T cell receptor beta chains from the same sample are listed, as sequenced in a study of PD-1 blockade in classical Hodgkin lymphoma. Repertoires were generated with immunoSEQ multiplex PCR, while TCRdb's copy carries only in-frame clones and drops some. The profile shows about 21,000 clones, 65% to 75% of them singletons. Relapses following autologous stem cell transplantation were seen in all patients, with brentuximab vedotin exposure varying. Sequenced here: peripheral blood mononuclear cells (PBMCs), sampled at baseline. These receptors were obtained from a human donor with classical Hodgkin lymphoma.

CDR3: CASSDQGGSGEKLFF. DNA of the CDR3: TGTGCCAGCAGCGATCAGGGGGGTAGTGGTGAAAAACTGTTTTTT. The V gene is TRBV9, the J gene TRBJ1-4; 7 bases are a match to TRBD1. After removal of 3 bases from V and 7 bases from J, the junction contained 9 bases not matched to a gene. The CDR3 is made up of 15 amino acids. The germline CDR1 and CDR2 sequences are SGDLS and YYNGEE.

The rearrangement links TRBV10-2 to TRBJ1-3; D gene uncertain. V was pared by 2 bases and J by 0 bases, with 5 bases between. This CDR3 has 14 amino acids. The V gene's germline CDR1 is WSHSY and CDR2 SAAADI. DNA for the CDR3: TGCGCCAGCAGTGAGGCGAGCTCTGGAAACACCATATATTTT. It specifies CASSEASSGNTIYF.

The V gene is TRBV5-5, the J gene TRBJ2-1; D might be TRBD2 (6 bases). Germline-derived CDR1 and CDR2 are SGHKS and YYEKEE (reference sequence). The CDR3 has 15 residues. The V end lost 1 base, the J end lost 4 bases, and 12 bases lay between the germline ends. The CDR3 sequence: CASSLLGGGYNEQFF. The CDR3 bases are TGTGCCAGCAGCTTGCTGGGAGGCGGATACAATGAGCAGTTCTTC. Using reference TRBV5-5 and TRBJ2-1 for the parts outside the CDR3, the full variable domain is DAGVTQSPTHLIKTRGQQVTLRCSPISGHKSVSWYQQVLGQGPQFIFQYYEKEERGRGNFPDRFSARQFPNYSSELNVNALLLGDSALYLCASSLLGGGYNEQFFGPGTRLTVL.

Only one count was recorded for this clone. This chain links TRBV28 with TRBJ1-2; 8 bases map to TRBD1. CDR3 length: 14 amino acids. The germline V gene encodes CDR1 MDHEN and CDR2 SYDVKM. V was pared by 3 bases and J by 4 bases, with 4 bases of the junction left unmatched. The CDR3 here is CASSLTGASYGYTF. DNA of the CDR3: TGTGCCAGCAGTTTGACAGGGGCTTCCTATGGCTACACCTTC.

The CDR3: CASSQNLAVEGKLFF. For the CDR3, the DNA is TGTGCCAGCAGCCAAAACCTGGCGGTCGAAGGGAAACTGTTTTTT. The chain employs TRBV7-9 and TRBJ1-4; no clear D. V lost 5 bases, J lost 11 bases, and 21 bases lay in between. The CDR3 loop spans 15 amino acids. Germline lookup yields CDR1 SEHNR and CDR2 FQNEAQ (reference sequence).

The chain carries TRBV12-5 and TRBJ2-7; 10 positions agree with TRBD1. Germline loops: CDR1 LGHNT, CDR2 FRNRAP. V lost 4 bases and J lost 1; bases outside the gene matches: 4. This CDR3 comprises 15 residues. For the CDR3, the DNA is TGTGCTAGTGGTTCATGGGACAGGGGTTCCTACGAGCAGTACTTC. Its protein is CASGSWDRGSYEQYF.

The chain links TRBV28 to TRBJ2-1, with D perhaps assigned TRBD1 or TRBD2 (6 bases each). The CDR3 has 14 residues. The V gene lost 5 bases and the J gene lost 7 bases, with 15 bases spanning the gap. Germline V gene data show CDR1 as MDHEN and CDR2 as SYDVKM. This CDR3 reads CASSPYRGVNEQFF. The CDR3 DNA reads TGTGCCAGCAGTCCATATAGGGGGGTGAATGAGCAGTTCTTC.